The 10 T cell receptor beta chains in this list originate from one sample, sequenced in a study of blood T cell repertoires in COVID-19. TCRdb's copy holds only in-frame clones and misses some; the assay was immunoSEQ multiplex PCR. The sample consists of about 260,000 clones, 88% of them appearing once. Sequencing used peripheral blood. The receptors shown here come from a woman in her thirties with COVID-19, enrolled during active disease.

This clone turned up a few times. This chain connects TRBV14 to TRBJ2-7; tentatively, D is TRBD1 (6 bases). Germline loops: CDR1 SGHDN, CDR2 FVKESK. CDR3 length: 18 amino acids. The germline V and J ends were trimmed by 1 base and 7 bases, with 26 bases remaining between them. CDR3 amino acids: CASSQVPFSGTSWMEQYF. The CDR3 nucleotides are TGTGCCAGCAGCCAAGTGCCGTTCTCCGGGACATCGTGGATGGAGCAGTACTTC.

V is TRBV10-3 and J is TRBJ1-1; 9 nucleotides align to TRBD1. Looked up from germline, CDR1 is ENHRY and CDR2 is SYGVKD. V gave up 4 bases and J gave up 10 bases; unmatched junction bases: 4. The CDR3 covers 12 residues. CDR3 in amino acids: CAISGTGGIAFF. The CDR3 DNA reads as TGTGCCATCAGTGGAACAGGGGGCATAGCTTTCTTT.

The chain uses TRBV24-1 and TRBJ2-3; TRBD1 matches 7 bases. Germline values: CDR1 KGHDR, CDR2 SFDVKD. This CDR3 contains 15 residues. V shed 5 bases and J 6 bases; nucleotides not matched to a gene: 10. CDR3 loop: CATSGSTGFADTQYF. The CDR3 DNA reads TGTGCCACCAGTGGGTCGACAGGGTTCGCCGATACGCAGTATTTT.

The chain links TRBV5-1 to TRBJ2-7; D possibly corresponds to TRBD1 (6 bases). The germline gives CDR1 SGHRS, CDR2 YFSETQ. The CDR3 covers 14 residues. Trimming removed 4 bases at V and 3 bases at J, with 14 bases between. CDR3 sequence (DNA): TGCGCCAGCAGCCAGGACAGTGTAAGCTACGAGCAGTACTTC. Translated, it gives CASSQDSVSYEQYF.

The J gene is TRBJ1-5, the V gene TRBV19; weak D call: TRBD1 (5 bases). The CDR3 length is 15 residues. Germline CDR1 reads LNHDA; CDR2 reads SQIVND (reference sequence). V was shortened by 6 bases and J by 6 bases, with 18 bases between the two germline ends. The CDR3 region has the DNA TGTGCCAGTAGGGATGGGCAGGGCGTGGGTCAGCCCCAGCATTTT. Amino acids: CASRDGQGVGQPQHF. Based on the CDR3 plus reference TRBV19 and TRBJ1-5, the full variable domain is DGGITQSPKYLFRKEGQNVTLSCEQNLNHDAMYWYRQDPGQGLRLIYYSQIVNDFQKGDIAEGYSVSREKKESFPLTVTSAQKNPTAFYLCASRDGQGVGQPQHFGDGTRLSIL.

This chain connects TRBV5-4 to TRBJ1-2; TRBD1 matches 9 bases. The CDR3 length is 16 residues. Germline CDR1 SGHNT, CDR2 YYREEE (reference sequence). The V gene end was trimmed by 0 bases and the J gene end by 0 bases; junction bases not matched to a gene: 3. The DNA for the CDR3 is TGTGCCAGCAGCTTGGGGACAGGGGTATCTAACTATGGCTACACCTTC. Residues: CASSLGTGVSNYGYTF.

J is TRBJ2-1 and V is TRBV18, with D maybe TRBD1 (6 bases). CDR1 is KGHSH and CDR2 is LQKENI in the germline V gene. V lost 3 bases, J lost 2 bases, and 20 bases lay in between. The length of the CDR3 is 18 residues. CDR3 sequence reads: CASSPDRFGRVAYNEQFF. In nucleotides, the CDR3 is TGTGCCAGCTCACCCGACAGGTTTGGCAGGGTCGCCTACAATGAGCAGTTCTTC.

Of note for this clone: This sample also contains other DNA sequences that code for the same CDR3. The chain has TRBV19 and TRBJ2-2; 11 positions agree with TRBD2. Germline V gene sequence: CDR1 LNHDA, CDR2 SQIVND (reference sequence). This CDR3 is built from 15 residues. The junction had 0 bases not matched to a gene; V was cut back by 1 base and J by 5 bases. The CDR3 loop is CASSIVAGGTGELFF. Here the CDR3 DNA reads TGTGCCAGTAGTATAGTAGCGGGAGGGACCGGGGAGCTGTTTTTT.

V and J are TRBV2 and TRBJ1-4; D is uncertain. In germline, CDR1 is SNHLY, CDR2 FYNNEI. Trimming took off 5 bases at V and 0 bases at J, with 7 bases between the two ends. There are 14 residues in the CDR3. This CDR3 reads CASSLGATNEKLFF. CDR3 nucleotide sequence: TGTGCCAGCAGTCTCGGGGCAACTAATGAAAAACTGTTTTTT.

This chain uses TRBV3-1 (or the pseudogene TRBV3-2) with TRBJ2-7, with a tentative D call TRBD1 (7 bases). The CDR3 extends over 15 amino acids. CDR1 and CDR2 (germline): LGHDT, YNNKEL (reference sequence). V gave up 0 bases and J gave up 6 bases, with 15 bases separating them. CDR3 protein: CASSQDDREVTEQYF. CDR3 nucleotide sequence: TGTGCCAGCAGCCAAGATGACAGGGAGGTTACCGAGCAGTACTTC.